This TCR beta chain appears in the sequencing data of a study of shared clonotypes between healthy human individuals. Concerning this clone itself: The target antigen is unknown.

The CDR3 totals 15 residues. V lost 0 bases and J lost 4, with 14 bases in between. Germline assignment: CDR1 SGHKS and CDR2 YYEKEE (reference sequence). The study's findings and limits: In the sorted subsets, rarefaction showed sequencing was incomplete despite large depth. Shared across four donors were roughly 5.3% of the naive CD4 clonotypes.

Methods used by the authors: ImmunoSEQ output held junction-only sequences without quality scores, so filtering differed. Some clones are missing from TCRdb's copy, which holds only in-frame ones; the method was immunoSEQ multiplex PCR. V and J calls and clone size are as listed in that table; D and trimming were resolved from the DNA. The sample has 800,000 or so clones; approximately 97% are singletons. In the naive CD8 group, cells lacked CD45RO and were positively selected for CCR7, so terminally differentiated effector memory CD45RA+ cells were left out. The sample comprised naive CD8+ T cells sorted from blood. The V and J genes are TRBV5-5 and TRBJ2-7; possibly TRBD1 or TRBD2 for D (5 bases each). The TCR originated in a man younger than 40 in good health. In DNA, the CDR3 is TGTGCCAGCAGCTTGGTCCCGGGGTCAGGGTACGAGCAGTACTTC. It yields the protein CASSLVPGSGYEQYF.